This T cell receptor beta chain was identified in a study of blood T cells in healthy people across ages. Regarding the study as a whole: Both naive CD4+ cell counts and diversity were greater in long-lived donors than in aged donors. The study could not conclusively compare naive and antigen-experienced cells, given its unsorted PBMCs.

On this clonotype: Its specificity is not known.

Germline V gene lookup returns CDR1 DFQATT and CDR2 SNEGSKA (reference sequence). CDR3 size: 15 residues. Germline trimming cut 5 bases from V and 3 bases from J; bases unmatched to any gene: 10. Next came a second PCR, run for roughly 7 to 12 cycles, which used a sample-barcoded 5' primer along with a J-beta primer mix. TCRdb independently ran MiXCR on the 5' RACE reads; one entry per CDR3 protein. The sample has approximately 600,000 distinct CDR3 sequences; about 53% are singletons. The sample taken for sequencing was blood. J is TRBJ2-1 and V is TRBV20-1; 7 bases fit TRBD1. The TCR sequence derives from a man aged 55 to 70 in good health. CDR3 residues: CSASPTGALYNEQFF. The CDR3 DNA reads as TGCAGTGCTTCTCCCACAGGGGCTCTCTACAATGAGCAGTTCTTC.